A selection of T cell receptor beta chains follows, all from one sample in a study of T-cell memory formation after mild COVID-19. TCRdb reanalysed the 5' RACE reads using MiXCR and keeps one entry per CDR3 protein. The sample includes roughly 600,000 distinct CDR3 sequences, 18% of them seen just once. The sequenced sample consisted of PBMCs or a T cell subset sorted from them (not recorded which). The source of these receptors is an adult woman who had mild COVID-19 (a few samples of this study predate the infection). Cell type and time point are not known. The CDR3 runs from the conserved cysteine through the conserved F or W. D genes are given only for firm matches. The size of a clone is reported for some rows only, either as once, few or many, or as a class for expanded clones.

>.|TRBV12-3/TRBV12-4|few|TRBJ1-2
CASSRDIRANYGYTF
TGTGCCAGCAGCCGGGACATAAGGGCTAACTATGGCTACACCTTC
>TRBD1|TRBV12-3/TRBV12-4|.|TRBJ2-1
CASSSTGGWVRNEQFF
TGTGCCAGCAGCTCGACAGGGGGTTGGGTACGCAATGAGCAGTTCTTC
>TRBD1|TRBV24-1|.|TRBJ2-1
CATSDMTGGSYNEQFF
TGTGCCACCAGTGATATGACAGGGGGATCCTACAATGAGCAGTTCTTC
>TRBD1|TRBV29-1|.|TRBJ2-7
CSAEMTGGKGEQYF
TGCAGCGCAGAGATGACAGGGGGCAAAGGCGAGCAGTACTTC
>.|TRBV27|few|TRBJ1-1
CASSLSWANTEAFF
TGTGCCAGCAGTTTATCATGGGCGAACACTGAAGCTTTCTTT
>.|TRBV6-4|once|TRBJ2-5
CASSDPRVAGELYQETQYF
TGTGCCAGCAGTGACCCGAGGGTGGCAGGAGAATTGTACCAAGAGACCCAGTACTTC
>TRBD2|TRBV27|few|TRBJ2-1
CASSLRTSGVYNEQFF
TGTGCCAGCAGTCTAAGGACTAGCGGGGTTTACAATGAGCAGTTCTTC
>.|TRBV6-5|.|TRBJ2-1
CASRYPSRDEQFF
TGTGCCAGCAGATACCCTTCGAGAGACGAGCAGTTCTTC
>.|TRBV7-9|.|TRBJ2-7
CASSGETGIRDEQYF
TGTGCCAGCAGCGGAGAAACCGGGATCCGAGACGAGCAGTACTTC
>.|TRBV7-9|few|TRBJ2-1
CASSFRPGPNEQFF
TGTGCCAGCAGTTTTCGACCGGGACCCAATGAGCAGTTCTTC
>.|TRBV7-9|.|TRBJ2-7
CASSPAAGQRTYEQYF
TGTGCCAGCAGCCCGGCCGCGGGACAACGGACGTACGAGCAGTACTTC
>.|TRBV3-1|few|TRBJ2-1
CASNLGTDNEQFF
TGTGCCAGCAACCTTGGGACGGACAATGAGCAGTTCTTC
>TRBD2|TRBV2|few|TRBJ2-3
CASIRSLAGGGSYTQYF
TGTGCCAGCATACGGTCCCTAGCGGGAGGAGGATCATATACGCAGTATTTT
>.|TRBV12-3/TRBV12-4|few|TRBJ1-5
CASSLFPNQPQHF
TGTGCCAGCAGTCTATTCCCCAATCAGCCCCAGCATTTT
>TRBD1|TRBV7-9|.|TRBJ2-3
CASSSSYTGVTDTQYF
TGTGCCAGCAGCTCCTCCTACACAGGGGTAACAGATACGCAGTATTTT
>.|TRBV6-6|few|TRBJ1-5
CASVMSSQGNQPQHF
TGTGCCAGCGTGATGAGCTCTCAGGGGAATCAGCCCCAGCATTTT
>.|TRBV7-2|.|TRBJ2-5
CASSLVGTFKETQYF
TGTGCCAGCAGCTTGGTGGGGACCTTCAAGGAGACCCAGTACTTC
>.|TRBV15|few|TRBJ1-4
CATSRPDSNEGEKLFF
TGTGCCACCAGCAGACCGGACAGCAACGAGGGTGAAAAACTGTTTTTT
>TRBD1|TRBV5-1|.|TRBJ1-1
CASSSDRGFGEAFF
TGCGCCAGCAGCTCTGACAGGGGGTTTGGTGAAGCTTTCTTT
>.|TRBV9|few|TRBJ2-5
CASSVGVKGVETQYF
TGTGCCAGCAGCGTAGGTGTGAAGGGAGTCGAGACCCAGTACTTC
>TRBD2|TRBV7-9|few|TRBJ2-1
CASSRTSANNEQFF
TGTGCCAGCAGTCGGACTAGCGCTAACAATGAGCAGTTCTTC
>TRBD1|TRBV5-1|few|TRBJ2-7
CASSPEDRVYYEQYF
TGCGCCAGCAGCCCCGAGGACAGGGTCTACTACGAGCAGTACTTC
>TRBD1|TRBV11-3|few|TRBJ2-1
CASSLEGQAYNEQFF
TGTGCCAGCAGCTTAGAGGGACAGGCCTACAATGAGCAGTTCTTC
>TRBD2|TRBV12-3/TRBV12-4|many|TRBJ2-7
CASSGLAHRSGEQYF
TGTGCCAGCAGTGGACTAGCGCACCGTAGTGGAGAGCAGTACTTC
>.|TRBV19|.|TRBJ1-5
CASTPGYSNQPQHF
TGTGCCAGTACCCCAGGGTATAGCAATCAGCCCCAGCATTTT
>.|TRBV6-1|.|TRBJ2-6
CASSLPRGRSGANVLTF
TGTGCCAGCAGTCTACCTCGGGGGCGATCTGGGGCCAACGTCCTGACTTTC
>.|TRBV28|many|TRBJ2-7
CASSKSDGYEQYF
TGTGCCAGCAGTAAATCGGACGGGTACGAGCAGTACTTC
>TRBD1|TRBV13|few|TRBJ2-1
CATRPREGASYNEQFF
TGTGCCACCCGACCTCGCGAGGGGGCATCCTACAATGAGCAGTTCTTC